One sample yielded the 25 T cell receptor beta chains listed below, sequenced in a study of T cell changes during pregnancy in multiple sclerosis. Sequencing used immunoSEQ multiplex PCR; TCRdb keeps in-frame clones, though not all of them. This sample has tens of thousands of clones, with around nine tenths found just once. This material consisted of CD4+ T cells from peripheral blood mononuclear cells, taken in the second trimester of pregnancy. These receptors were obtained from a female donor with multiple sclerosis, enrolled in a pregnancy study.

The rearrangement joins TRBV11-2 to TRBJ1-6, with D unresolved. CDR1 and CDR2 from the germline V gene are SGHAT and FQNNGV. V was clipped by 2 bases and J by 4 bases, with 9 bases between them. The CDR3 has 15 amino acids. The CDR3 region has the DNA TGTGCCAGCAGCTTAATCGTCGAGTATAATTCACCCCTCCACTTT. This translates into CASSLIVEYNSPLHF.

The V and J genes are TRBV7-9 and TRBJ2-7; 9 bases are a match to TRBD1. CDR1 and CDR2 (germline): SEHNR, FQNEAQ (reference sequence). The CDR3 length is 15 residues. Trimming removed 10 bases from V and 3 bases from J; junction bases left unmatched: 13. The CDR3 spells CATGGTGGMVYEQYF. In DNA form, the CDR3 reads TGTGCCACAGGCGGAACAGGGGGCATGGTCTACGAGCAGTACTTC.

The chain joins TRBV4-1 to TRBJ2-1; TRBD2 aligns across 12 bases. The CDR3 is 15 residues long. Germline trimming cut 1 base from V and 8 bases from J; bases unmatched to any gene: 3. Germline CDR1 and CDR2: MGHRA and YSYEKL. The CDR3 sequence is CASSQGLAGVDEQFF. The CDR3 region has the DNA TGCGCCAGCAGCCAAGGACTAGCGGGAGTCGATGAGCAGTTCTTC.

Comment on this clone: One junction end does not reproduce the germline sequence, and a read error may be involved. The CDR3 sequence is CASSLRGYSGF. In DNA, the CDR3 is TGTGCCAGCAGCTTAAGGGGGTACAGTGGATTT. The rearrangement joins TRBV5-8 to TRBJ1-4; the D gene is possibly TRBD1 (6 bases). This CDR3 region has 11 residues. CDR1 SGHTS and CDR2 YDEGEE come from the germline V gene.

The CDR3 reads CSARENNEQFF. The CDR3 DNA is TGCAGTGCTAGGGAGAACAATGAGCAGTTCTTC. The gene calls are TRBV20-1 and TRBJ2-1; D not certain. V was clipped by 3 bases and J by 5 bases, with 5 bases between them. The germline V gene has CDR1 DFQATT and CDR2 SNEGSKA (reference sequence). This CDR3 is built from 11 residues.

The genes are TRBV2 and TRBJ2-7; a weak D match, TRBD2 (5 bases). Germline loops: CDR1 SNHLY, CDR2 FYNNEI. The length of the CDR3 is 14 residues. V lost 7 bases and J lost 4, with 17 bases in between. CDR3 loop: CASTGGGGGYEQYF. DNA for the CDR3: TGTGCCAGCACCGGCGGAGGCGGAGGATACGAGCAGTACTTC. The complete variable domain, with remaining parts taken from reference TRBV2 and TRBJ2-7, reads EPEVTQTPSHQVTQMGQEVILRCVPISNHLYFYWYRQILGQKVEFLVSFYNNEISEKSEIFDDQFSVERPDGSNFTLKIRSTKLEDSAMYFCASTGGGGGYEQYFGPGTRLTVT.

The chain links TRBV28 to TRBJ1-3; weak D call: TRBD1 (5 bases). Trimming left V 6 bases short and J 0 bases short, with 15 bases between. Germline assignment: CDR1 MDHEN and CDR2 SYDVKM. The CDR3 is 16 residues long. CDR3 protein: CASSAGGTPSGNTIYF. CDR3 bases: TGTGCCAGCAGCGCCGGGGGGACGCCCTCTGGAAACACCATATATTTT.

The rearrangement links TRBV28 to TRBJ2-7; a weak D match, TRBD2 (6 bases). This CDR3 is built from 12 residues. The germline V gene has CDR1 MDHEN and CDR2 SYDVKM. V was trimmed by 6 bases and J by 3 bases, leaving 9 bases between them. CDR3 DNA: TGTGCCAGCAGCACCGGGGGCTACGAGCAGTACTTC. It encodes CASSTGGYEQYF. Complete variable domain (other parts from reference TRBV28 and TRBJ2-7): DVKVTQSSRYLVKRTGEKVFLECVQDMDHENMFWYRQDPGLGLRLIYFSYDVKMKEKGDIPEGYSVSREKKERFSLILESASTNQTSMYLCASSTGGYEQYFGPGTRLTVT.

This chain links TRBV9 with TRBJ2-1; the D gene is possibly TRBD2 (5 bases). CDR1 and CDR2 (germline): SGDLS, YYNGEE. The length of the CDR3 is 17 residues. V lost 0 bases, J lost 8 bases, and 21 bases lay in between. In DNA form, the CDR3 reads TGTGCCAGCAGCGTAGTGATTTTGGGTGAGGGTCGGGATGAGCAGTTCTTC. Translated, it gives CASSVVILGEGRDEQFF.

This sequence joins TRBV20-1 and TRBJ2-5; TRBD1 aligns across 11 bases. The CDR3 runs to 11 residues. V dropped 5 bases and J dropped 7; count of bases not matched to a gene: 0. CDR1 and CDR2 from the germline V gene are DFQATT and SNEGSKA (reference sequence). CDR3 coding DNA: TGCAGTGCTGGGACAGGGGGGACCCAGTACTTC. Its protein product is CSAGTGGTQYF.

The CDR3 is CASSLGTGPTGELFF. The CDR3, as DNA: TGTGCCAGTAGCCTTGGGACAGGGCCCACCGGGGAGCTGTTTTTT. This rearrangement joins TRBV19 to TRBJ2-2, with 9 nucleotides matching TRBD1. The CDR3 is 15 residues long. The V segment lost 6 bases and the J segment 4 bases; nucleotides outside the gene matches: 6. The V gene's germline CDR1 is LNHDA and CDR2 SQIVND (reference sequence).

The V call is TRBV2, the J call TRBJ1-6; D gene uncertain. The CDR3 has 15 residues. Germline V gives CDR1 SNHLY, CDR2 FYNNEI. V dropped 3 bases and J dropped 2 bases, with 8 bases sitting between them. Here the CDR3 DNA reads TGTGCCAGCAGTGACGATATAGCCTATAATTCACCCCTCCACTTT. It translates to CASSDDIAYNSPLHF.

V is TRBV11-2 and J is TRBJ1-6, with 7 nucleotides matching TRBD1. Trimming at V came to 5 bases and at J to 6 bases, leaving 10 bases not matched to a gene. Germline lookup yields CDR1 SGHAT and CDR2 FQNNGV. This CDR3 spans 16 amino acids. The CDR3 bases are TGTGCCAGCAGCCTATCGGGGACAGCCGGTAATTCACCCCTCCACTTT. The encoded protein is CASSLSGTAGNSPLHF.

The chain has TRBV28 and TRBJ1-6, with 7 positions matching TRBD1. The CDR3 covers 14 residues. Germline assignment: CDR1 MDHEN and CDR2 SYDVKM. V trimming: 4 bases; J trimming: 7 bases; junction bases outside the gene matches: 4. The CDR3 region has the DNA TGTGCCAGCAGTTCCGGGACAGAGAATTCACCCCTCCACTTT. Protein product: CASSSGTENSPLHF.

This clone was observed once. The J gene is TRBJ2-3, the V gene TRBV27; TRBD2 matches at 9 bases. The V and J ends lost 9 bases and 2 bases, in that order; junction bases with no gene match: 9. There are 15 residues in the CDR3. CDR1 MNHEY and CDR2 SMNVEV come from the germline V gene (reference sequence). The CDR3 DNA sequence: TGTGCCAGTAGGAATCGCGGGAGGGACACAGATACGCAGTATTTT. Translated: CASRNRGRDTDTQYF.

The gene calls are TRBV18 and TRBJ1-5; 12 bases match TRBD1. Losses at the gene ends were 3 bases for V and 5 bases for J; bases not matched to a gene: 2. The CDR3 covers 15 residues. The germline gives CDR1 KGHSH, CDR2 LQKENI. In DNA, the CDR3 is TGTGCCAGCTCACCGGGGACAGGGGGCGATCAGCCCCAGCATTTT. It translates to CASSPGTGGDQPQHF.

The chain employs TRBV21-1 and TRBJ2-7; the D call TRBD2 from the table was never checked on the DNA. TRBV21-1 is marked as a pseudogene. The CDR3 contains 15 residues. CDR3 amino acids: CASSERTSGSYEQYF. The CDR3 DNA reads TGTGCCAGCAGCGAACGGACTAGCGGGAGCTACGAGCAGTACTTC.

This sequence joins TRBV5-1 and TRBJ2-3; D is ambiguous. V dropped 0 bases and J dropped 0 bases, with 8 bases sitting between them. CDR3 length: 15 residues. Looked up from germline, CDR1 is SGHRS and CDR2 is YFSETQ. CDR3 coding DNA: TGCGCCAGCAGCTTGGCGGGTAGTAGCACAGATACGCAGTATTTT. Its protein is CASSLAGSSTDTQYF.

The gene calls are TRBV18 and TRBJ1-1; possibly TRBD1 for D (6 bases). Trimming cost V 4 bases and J 4 bases, with 7 bases left between them. In germline, CDR1 is KGHSH, CDR2 LQKENI. The CDR3 sequence is 12 residues long. The CDR3 is CASSQQGTEAFF. DNA for the CDR3: TGTGCCAGCTCACAACAGGGCACTGAAGCTTTCTTT.

This chain connects TRBV18 to TRBJ1-3; no reliable D call. Germline loops: CDR1 KGHSH, CDR2 LQKENI. The V end was cut by 3 bases, the J end by 0 bases, with 12 bases between. The CDR3 sequence is 16 residues long. CDR3: CASSPRRDNSGNTIYF. The CDR3 bases are TGTGCCAGCTCACCTCGTCGGGATAACTCTGGAAACACCATATATTTT.

The chain employs TRBV27 and TRBJ1-3, with D possibly being TRBD1 (5 bases). Germline CDR1 is MNHEY and CDR2 is SMNVEV (reference sequence). The CDR3 loop spans 15 amino acids. V dropped 3 bases and J dropped 2 bases, with 11 bases sitting between them. The DNA for the CDR3 is TGTGCCAGCAGTTTGATAGGGGATCCTGGAAACACCATATATTTT. It yields the protein CASSLIGDPGNTIYF.

The V and J genes are TRBV27 and TRBJ2-6; 8 bases match TRBD1. The CDR3 loop spans 15 amino acids. From germline, CDR1 is MNHEY and CDR2 SMNVEV (reference sequence). V was pared by 10 bases and J by 0 bases, with 5 bases of the junction left unmatched. The DNA for the CDR3 is TGTGCCACAAAAACAGGGGGCTCTGGGGCCAACGTCCTGACTTTC. It is translated as CATKTGGSGANVLTF. The whole variable domain, remainder taken from reference TRBV27 and TRBJ2-6, is EAQVTQNPRYLITVTGKKLTVTCSQNMNHEYMSWYRQDPGLGLRQIYYSMNVEVTDKGDVPEGYKVSRKEKRNFPLILESPSPNQTSLYFCATKTGGSGANVLTFGAGSRLTVL.

The gene calls are TRBV7-8 and TRBJ1-3; 7 bases align to TRBD1. V shed 1 base, J shed 4 bases, and the junction held 1 base outside the gene matches. Germline V gives CDR1 SGHVS, CDR2 FQNEAQ. This CDR3 is 14 amino acids long. The CDR3 sequence is CASSLGGQGNTIYF. The CDR3 nucleotides are TGTGCCAGCAGCTTAGGGGGACAGGGAAACACCATATATTTT. Full variable domain (rest looked up from reference TRBV7-8 and TRBJ1-3): GAGVSQSPRYKVAKRGQDVALRCDPISGHVSLFWYQQALGQGPEFLTYFQNEAQLDKSGLPSDRFFAERPEGSVSTLKIQRTQQEDSAVYLCASSLGGQGNTIYFGEGSWLTVV.

This chain connects TRBV18 to TRBJ1-2, with D unresolved. The CDR3 covers 17 residues. CDR1 is KGHSH, CDR2 LQKENI, per germline. V was clipped by 6 bases and J by 1 base, with 21 bases between them. The CDR3 region is CASSPYVEVPVNYGYTF. CDR3 nucleotide sequence: TGTGCCAGCTCGCCATATGTCGAGGTTCCTGTTAACTATGGCTACACCTTC.

This sequence joins TRBV30 and TRBJ1-2; D is unclear. Trimming removed 0 bases at V and 5 bases at J, with 7 bases between. CDR1 and CDR2 from the germline V gene are GTSNPN and SVGIG (reference sequence). The CDR3 length is 12 residues. The CDR3 sequence is CAWSVRAYGYTF. The CDR3 nucleotides read TGTGCCTGGAGTGTCCGTGCGTATGGCTACACCTTC.